The next 13 T cell receptor beta chains were all read from a single sample in a study of ipilimumab plus nivolumab after autologous stem cell transplantation. The table came from immunoSEQ multiplex PCR; TCRdb's copy has only in-frame clones and leaves some out. The sample shows about 22,000 clones, around 74% of them seen only once. Sequenced material: PBMCs, taken in a trial of ipilimumab plus nivolumab as post-transplant consolidation. The receptors were sampled from a male donor with diffuse large B-cell lymphoma.

The rearrangement uses TRBV21-1 and TRBJ2-7; the table assigns TRBD2, which was not confirmed against the DNA. TRBV21-1 is reported as a pseudogene. The length of the CDR3 is 12 residues. The CDR3 reads CASRSGYYEQYF. CDR3 nucleotides: TGTGCCAGCCGGTCGGGTTACTACGAGCAGTACTTC.

The chain carries TRBV5-4 and TRBJ2-1; no firm D call. The CDR3 totals 16 residues. Germline-derived CDR1 and CDR2 are SGHNT and YYREEE (reference sequence). Trimming stripped 4 bases from V and 0 bases from J, with 14 bases between. The CDR3: CASSPPSPSSYNEQFF. DNA for the CDR3: TGTGCCAGCAGCCCGCCGTCCCCGAGCTCCTACAATGAGCAGTTCTTC.

This rearrangement joins TRBV10-2 to TRBJ1-1, with 10 nucleotides matching TRBD1. Germline V gives CDR1 WSHSY, CDR2 SAAADI. V lost 6 bases, J lost 11 bases, and 9 bases stayed unmatched. The CDR3 extends over 13 amino acids. CDR3 loop: CASRTRGQGMAFF. The DNA of the CDR3 is TGCGCCAGCAGGACGAGGGGACAGGGGATGGCTTTCTTT.

CDR3 coding DNA: TGCGCCAGCAGCCAAGATCCTCATGGACAGGGCTTAAGGGATGAGCAGTTCTTC. Protein: CASSQDPHGQGLRDEQFF. The chain carries TRBV4-1 and TRBJ2-1; 8 bases match TRBD1. Germline CDR1 and CDR2: MGHRA and YSYEKL. The CDR3 is made up of 18 amino acids. With V trimmed by 0 bases and J by 8 bases, 15 bases remained unmatched.

This clone has only a few counts. This chain links TRBV5-1 with TRBJ2-1; TRBD2 aligns across 15 bases. With 4 bases clipped from V and 1 base from J, the junction kept 15 bases outside the gene matches. The CDR3 is 21 amino acids. Germline lookup yields CDR1 SGHRS and CDR2 YFSETQ. CDR3 DNA sequence: TGCGCCAGCAGCGCCTATCAACCGGGACTAGCGGGAGGTGGGTCCTACAATGAGCAGTTCTTC. Translation gives CASSAYQPGLAGGGSYNEQFF.

This clone was detected only a few times. The chain employs TRBV2 and TRBJ1-6, with TRBD1 as a possible D gene (6 bases). V lost 6 bases to trimming and J lost 4 bases, with 10 bases between them. Germline CDR1 reads SNHLY; CDR2 reads FYNNEI. This CDR3 comprises 14 residues. The CDR3 DNA is TGTGCCAGCAGGCGCCAGGGGTATAATTCACCCCTCCACTTT. Protein sequence: CASRRQGYNSPLHF. Filled out from reference TRBV2 and TRBJ1-6, the complete variable domain reads EPEVTQTPSHQVTQMGQEVILRCVPISNHLYFYWYRQILGQKVEFLVSFYNNEISEKSEIFDDQFSVERPDGSNFTLKIRSTKLEDSAMYFCASRRQGYNSPLHFGNGTRLTVT.

This clone was observed a single time. This chain connects TRBV28 to TRBJ2-7, with a weak D call TRBD2 (5 bases). Trimming took off 6 bases at V and 2 bases at J, with 17 bases between the two ends. The CDR3 consists of 15 residues. Germline CDR1 reads MDHEN; CDR2 reads SYDVKM. In nucleotides, the CDR3 is TGTGCCAGCAGCCCCCCAGAGGGTTCAGCCTACGAGCAGTACTTC. Protein sequence: CASSPPEGSAYEQYF.

This sequence joins TRBV7-9 and TRBJ2-7; D is uncertain. The CDR3 loop spans 14 amino acids. Germline CDR1 reads SEHNR; CDR2 reads FQNEAQ (reference sequence). V was trimmed by 1 base and J by 4 bases, leaving 11 bases between them. CDR3 protein: CASSLEWAGYEQYF. Here the CDR3 DNA reads TGTGCCAGCAGCTTAGAGTGGGCTGGGTACGAGCAGTACTTC.

The chain is built from TRBV6-4 and TRBJ1-2, with 8 bases lining up with TRBD1. This CDR3 has 15 residues. J was trimmed by 4 bases and V by 6 bases; bases with no gene match: 10. Germline V gene data show CDR1 as MRHNA and CDR2 as SNTAGT. In DNA, the CDR3 is TGTGCCAGCAGACCCGGGACAGGCCACATCTATGGCTACACCTTC. Protein sequence: CASRPGTGHIYGYTF.

There are a few counts of this clone. The chain has TRBV7-3 and TRBJ2-7, with D possibly called TRBD1 or TRBD2 (5 bases each). The germline CDR1 and CDR2 sequences are SGHTA and FQGTGA. The CDR3 totals 15 residues. V was cut by 5 bases and J by 0 bases, with 14 bases left in between. CDR3 amino acids: CASSLGLGDSYEQYF. DNA of the CDR3: TGTGCCAGCAGCCTCGGACTGGGGGACTCCTACGAGCAGTACTTC. Together with reference TRBV7-3 and TRBJ2-7, the CDR3 gives the full variable domain: GAGVSQTPSNKVTEKGKYVELRCDPISGHTALYWYRQSLGQGPEFLIYFQGTGAADDSGLPNDRFFAVRPEGSVSTLKIQRTERGDSAVYLCASSLGLGDSYEQYFGPGTRLTVT.

The chain carries TRBV5-1 and TRBJ2-1, with D possibly matching TRBD1 (5 bases). Germline V gene data show CDR1 as SGHRS and CDR2 as YFSETQ. Trimming took off 0 bases at V and 4 bases at J, with 5 bases between the two ends. This CDR3 has 13 amino acids. The CDR3 region is CASSLGQYNEQFF. CDR3 coding DNA: TGCGCCAGCAGCTTGGGACAGTACAATGAGCAGTTCTTC.

The rearrangement uses TRBV21-1 and TRBJ1-3. TRBV21-1 is recorded as a pseudogene. The CDR3 totals 14 residues. CDR3 amino acids: CASSRELTGNTIYF. The CDR3 DNA reads TGTGCCAGCAGCAGGGAACTCACTGGAAACACCATATATTTT.

This clone showed up just a few times. DNA of the CDR3: TGTGCCAGCAGCTTCTTCTACGAGCAGTACTTC. Residues: CASSFFYEQYF. The V gene is TRBV7-2, the J gene TRBJ2-7; the D is unclear. The CDR3 loop spans 11 amino acids. Trimming removed 3 bases from V and 3 bases from J, with 3 bases in between. Germline V CDR1 and CDR2: SGHTA, FQGNSA.